This T cell receptor (beta chain) was captured by sequencing in a study of regulatory T cells in long-lasting Graves disease. Regarding time point: newly diagnosed GD, antithyroid drugs for less than 3 months. Researchers made the TCR library from RNA that was extracted from PBMCs. TCR beta libraries were built with iRepertoire HTBI primers and Arm-PCR of CDR3 regions. TCRdb independently ran MiXCR on the multiplex PCR reads; one entry per CDR3 protein. This table has about 540,000 distinct CDR3 sequences, 13% appearing once. This clonotype was counted many times. Germline CDR1 KGHSH, CDR2 LQKENI. The CDR3 is made up of 16 amino acids. Germline trimming cut 4 bases from V and 2 bases from J; bases unmatched to any gene: 6. This same sample was also taken into another study, of T cells in Graves' hyperthyroidism and ophthalmopathy. Per that study: Uncontrolled infection, other autoimmune disease, pregnancy or lactation led to exclusion.

This chain connects TRBV18 to TRBJ2-7; 12 bases match TRBD2. The receptor was isolated from a man aged 25 to 40 with Graves disease. This specimen consisted of peripheral blood mononuclear cells (PBMCs), obtained at new diagnosis, from a patient treated with antithyroid drugs. CDR3 in amino acids: CASSRSTSGGTYEQYF. The CDR3 DNA reads as TGTGCCAGCTCACGCTCGACTAGCGGGGGAACCTACGAGCAGTACTTC.